The 27 T cell receptor beta chains listed next were all sequenced from one sample in a study of T cells in Graves' hyperthyroidism and ophthalmopathy. From RNA transcripts, TCR beta CDR3 regions were amplified. With the HTBI primer set, the TCR CDR3 went through a first round of RT-PCR. TCRdb ran MiXCR on the multiplex PCR reads and lists one entry per CDR3 protein. Of under 300,000 distinct CDR3 sequences listed, roughly 13% were seen once; the top ten hold around 8%. The sequenced sample consisted of blood. These receptors all stem from a woman aged 40 to 55 with Graves' hyperthyroidism.

This clonotype was observed many times. The V gene is TRBV28, the J gene TRBJ1-2; TRBD1 might be the D (6 bases). This CDR3 region has 16 residues. Germline V gene sequence: CDR1 MDHEN, CDR2 SYDVKM. The V end was cut by 5 bases, the J end by 4 bases, with 20 bases between. CDR3 sequence (DNA): TGTGCCAGCAGTCCTTCACAATCAGGGGTACCCTATGGCTACACCTTC. Translating it yields CASSPSQSGVPYGYTF.

This clonotype was seen ten or more times. The chain joins TRBV11-3 to TRBJ1-4; 7 bases are shared with TRBD1. Losses at the gene ends were 5 bases for V and 8 bases for J; bases not matched to a gene: 11. Germline V gene data show CDR1 as SGHNT and CDR2 as YENEEA. The CDR3 has 15 amino acids. CDR3 nucleotides: TGTGCCAGCAGCCCGGCAGGTAGCAGGGGGGAAAAACTGTTTTTT. This sequence encodes CASSPAGSRGEKLFF.

This clonotype has at least ten counts. This sequence joins TRBV6-5 and TRBJ1-6, with 7 bases lining up with TRBD1. V lost 8 bases to trimming and J lost 6 bases; unmatched junction nucleotides: 10. Looked up from germline, CDR1 is MNHEY and CDR2 is SVGAGI. The CDR3 is made up of 15 amino acids. As DNA, the CDR3 is TGTGCCAGCCGTCTTCCGGGACAGCCTAATTCACCCCTCCACTTT. As protein: CASRLPGQPNSPLHF.

This clonotype was detected only a few times. CDR3 amino acids: CASRTTSGGNTDTQYF. The CDR3 nucleotides read TGTGCCAGCAGGACGACTAGCGGGGGTAACACAGATACGCAGTATTTT. This chain links TRBV27 with TRBJ2-3, with TRBD2 identical over 12 bases. This CDR3 is 16 amino acids long. Germline V CDR1 and CDR2: MNHEY, SMNVEV (reference sequence). The J segment lost 2 bases and the V segment lost 6 bases, leaving 6 bases of the junction unmatched.

This clonotype appeared many times. For the CDR3, the DNA is TGTGCCAGCAGAGACAGACAGGGGTATTTTGAAGCTTTCTTT. The encoded protein is CASRDRQGYFEAFF. The chain joins TRBV28 to TRBJ1-1; TRBD1 matches at 8 bases. CDR1 and CDR2 (germline): MDHEN, SYDVKM. The CDR3 is 14 residues long. With 6 bases clipped from V and 7 bases from J, the junction kept 10 bases outside the gene matches.

At least ten counts were recorded for this clonotype. V is TRBV2 and J is TRBJ2-6, with 10 bases aligning to TRBD2. CDR3 length: 19 residues. Trimming cost V 6 bases and J 0 bases; bases outside gene matches: 11. CDR1 is SNHLY and CDR2 is FYNNEI in the germline V gene. The CDR3 is CASSPGLAGVLSGANVLTF. In nucleotides, the CDR3 is TGTGCCAGCAGCCCCGGGCTAGCGGGAGTACTCTCTGGGGCCAACGTCCTGACTTTC.

V usage is TRBV15 and J usage is TRBJ1-1; 7 positions match TRBD1. The V gene's germline CDR1 is LNHNV and CDR2 YYDKDF (reference sequence). With V trimmed by 3 bases and J by 12 bases, 13 bases remained unmatched. The CDR3 loop spans 14 amino acids. CDR3: CATSRDTGARKTFF. The CDR3 bases are TGTGCCACCAGCAGGGACACAGGGGCACGTAAAACTTTCTTT.

This clonotype has only a few counts. The rearrangement links TRBV14 to TRBJ2-7; D is ambiguous. The CDR3 is 15 residues long. CDR1 and CDR2 from the germline V gene are SGHDN and FVKESK. V was cut by 0 bases and J by 1 base, with 10 bases left in between. In DNA, the CDR3 is TGTGCCAGCAGCCAAGACAACCACCAGTCCTACGAGCAGTACTTC. This translates into CASSQDNHQSYEQYF.

In its sample, this clonotype was seen many times. This rearrangement joins TRBV2 to TRBJ2-1; D is undetermined. Per germline, CDR1 SNHLY and CDR2 FYNNEI. The V gene lost 6 bases and the J gene lost 3 bases, with 6 bases spanning the gap. This CDR3 contains 12 residues. The CDR3 bases are TGTGCCAGCAGGGGAATCTACAATGAGCAGTTCTTC. Protein sequence: CASRGIYNEQFF.

The chain carries TRBV6-1 and TRBJ2-2; D tentatively reads TRBD1 or TRBD2 (5 bases each). V was trimmed by 6 bases and J by 4 bases, leaving 12 bases between them. Per germline, CDR1 MNHNS and CDR2 SASEGT. This CDR3 has 14 amino acids. Here the CDR3 reads CASRLPGGTGELFF. CDR3 bases: TGTGCCAGCAGACTGCCTGGGGGCACCGGGGAGCTGTTTTTT.

This clonotype was counted many times. This chain joins TRBV29-1 and TRBJ2-3; TRBD2 matches at 9 bases. The J segment lost 2 bases and the V segment lost 4 bases, leaving 4 bases of the junction unmatched. Germline CDR1 reads SQVTM; CDR2 reads ANQGSEA. The CDR3 sequence is 14 residues long. This chain's CDR3 is CSVATSGPTDTQYF. The CDR3 coding sequence is TGCAGCGTTGCTACTAGCGGGCCCACAGATACGCAGTATTTT.

This clonotype was found many times. V is TRBV7-8 and J is TRBJ2-5, with D possibly TRBD2 on 5 matching bases. This CDR3 spans 15 amino acids. CDR1 and CDR2 from the germline V gene are SGHVS and FQNEAQ. V lost 7 bases, J lost 2 bases, and 17 bases lay in between. In nucleotides, the CDR3 is TGTGCCAGCATCAACCCGAGGAGGCAACAAGAGACCCAGTACTTC. It yields the protein CASINPRRQQETQYF.

V and J are TRBV6-1 and TRBJ2-3; weak D call: TRBD2 (6 bases). V was cut by 5 bases and J by 2 bases, with 11 bases left in between. This CDR3 comprises 14 residues. Germline V gives CDR1 MNHNS, CDR2 SASEGT. CDR3: CASSLGEATDTQYF. The CDR3 DNA sequence: TGTGCCAGCAGTCTGGGGGAGGCCACAGATACGCAGTATTTT.

This clonotype was counted many times. V usage is TRBV9 and J usage is TRBJ1-1; the D gene is possibly TRBD1 (5 bases). The germline gives CDR1 SGDLS, CDR2 YYNGEE. Trimming took off 2 bases at V and 1 base at J, with 6 bases between the two ends. The CDR3 contains 13 residues. The CDR3 DNA sequence: TGTGCCAGCAGCGTCCAGGGGAACACTGAAGCTTTCTTT. It yields the protein CASSVQGNTEAFF.

A remark on this clonotype: A much more abundant neighbour one base away suggests this may be a read error. CDR3 region: CASSWGRTWLYEQYF. CDR3 nucleotides: TGTGCCAGCAGCTGGGGGCGGACATGGTTATACGAGCAGTACTTC. The chain links TRBV3-1 to TRBJ2-7; TRBD1 might be the D (6 bases). Germline CDR1 reads LGHDT; CDR2 reads YNNKEL (reference sequence). The CDR3 extends over 15 amino acids. The V and J ends lost 5 bases and 4 bases respectively, with 18 bases between them.

Ten or more counts support this clonotype. The CDR3, as DNA: TGTGCCAGCAGACCCTTCGGTTTGGGAACAACTAATGAAAAACTGTTTTTT. Its protein is CASRPFGLGTTNEKLFF. The J gene is TRBJ1-4, the V gene TRBV28; D ambiguous. The CDR3 spans 17 residues. Germline values: CDR1 MDHEN, CDR2 SYDVKM. Trimming took 6 bases from V and 0 from J, leaving 17 bases between them.

This clonotype occurred many times. The chain recombines TRBV2 with TRBJ1-5; D may be TRBD1 (5 bases). CDR1 is SNHLY, CDR2 FYNNEI, per germline. V lost 2 bases and J lost 1, with 9 bases in between. The CDR3 covers 15 residues. The CDR3 DNA reads as TGTGCCAGCAGTGAACAGGGAAAAAGCAATCAGCCCCAGCATTTT. It yields the protein CASSEQGKSNQPQHF.

This clonotype appeared many times. The chain links TRBV2 to TRBJ1-5; D gene uncertain. Germline lookup yields CDR1 SNHLY and CDR2 FYNNEI. This CDR3 is built from 15 residues. Trimming took 5 bases from V and 0 from J, leaving 11 bases between them. The CDR3 spells CASSLYQVSNQPQHF. The CDR3 DNA sequence: TGTGCCAGCAGTTTATACCAAGTTAGCAATCAGCCCCAGCATTTT.

This clonotype was seen a handful of times. The chain combines TRBV2 with TRBJ1-5; no clear D gene. This CDR3 region has 12 residues. Deletions cut 1 base from V and 5 bases from J, with 3 bases between. Germline CDR1 and CDR2: SNHLY and FYNNEI. This CDR3 is CASSEVYQPQHF. For the CDR3, the DNA is TGTGCCAGCAGTGAAGTCTATCAGCCCCAGCATTTT.

This clonotype was seen a few times. This chain uses TRBV2 with TRBJ2-7; the match to TRBD2 covers 13 bases. The CDR3 extends over 16 amino acids. V lost 6 bases, J lost 4 bases, and 9 bases stayed unmatched. Germline CDR1 and CDR2: SNHLY and FYNNEI. CDR3 residues: CASRRGGGLAGYEQYF. DNA of the CDR3: TGTGCCAGCAGACGGGGGGGGGGACTAGCGGGGTACGAGCAGTACTTC.

In its sample, this clonotype was seen a few times. V gene TRBV10-3 combines with J gene TRBJ2-1; D possibly corresponds to TRBD1 (7 bases). Germline V lookup: CDR1 ENHRY, CDR2 SYGVKD. CDR3 length: 16 residues. V was trimmed by 4 bases and J by 4 bases, leaving 17 bases between them. In DNA, the CDR3 is TGTGCCATCAGTGGGGAGGACAGGCCCTCATACAATGAGCAGTTCTTC. Translating gives CAISGEDRPSYNEQFF.

This clonotype was picked up many times. The J gene is TRBJ1-5, the V gene TRBV2; maybe TRBD1 (6 bases). CDR1 is SNHLY and CDR2 is FYNNEI in the germline V gene. The CDR3 totals 14 residues. V was cut by 5 bases and J by 5 bases, with 13 bases left in between. The CDR3 bases are TGTGCCAGCAGTTCAGGGGCCTACTATCAGCCCCAGCATTTT. Encoded protein: CASSSGAYYQPQHF.

This clonotype showed up many times. The chain joins TRBV7-2 to TRBJ2-2; possible D gene TRBD1, 5 bases. The CDR3 is made up of 14 amino acids. Trimming took off 1 base at V and 6 bases at J, with 9 bases between the two ends. Germline CDR1 and CDR2: SGHTA and FQGNSA. CDR3 nucleotide sequence: TGTGCCAGCAGCTTAGTAAGGGGTTCCGGGGAGCTGTTTTTT. Protein product: CASSLVRGSGELFF.

Worth noting for this clonotype: Being one base from a much bigger clone, this may be a read error. This sequence joins TRBV10-2 and TRBJ2-3; D is unclear. The CDR3 has 11 amino acids. CDR1 and CDR2 from the germline V gene are WSHSY and SAAADI. The CDR3: CAAASRDTQYF. DNA for the CDR3: TGTGCCGCCGCATCGAGGGATACGCAGTATTTT.

The chain joins TRBV10-1 to TRBJ2-7; TRBD2 aligns across 9 bases. The CDR3 contains 15 residues. After removal of 8 bases from V and 3 bases from J, the junction contained 11 bases not matched to a gene. Germline V gene lookup returns CDR1 WNHNN and CDR2 SYGVQD (reference sequence). The CDR3 region has the DNA TGCGCCAGCGGCCCGGGACTAGCATTTTACTACGAGCAGTACTTC. Translated: CASGPGLAFYYEQYF.

This clonotype was counted at least ten times. The V gene is TRBV2, the J gene TRBJ2-3; tentative D call: TRBD2 (6 bases). Trimming removed 4 bases from V and 4 bases from J, with 12 bases in between. The length of the CDR3 is 14 residues. The germline V gene has CDR1 SNHLY and CDR2 FYNNEI. CDR3 DNA: TGTGCCAGCAGTGGTCTAGGCGGGGCAGATACGCAGTATTTT. It codes for CASSGLGGADTQYF.

This clonotype was observed a handful of times. This chain joins TRBV25-1 and TRBJ2-3, with D tentatively TRBD2 (5 bases). In germline, CDR1 is MGHDK, CDR2 SYGVNS. V gave up 1 base and J gave up 3 bases, with 14 bases separating them. CDR3 length equals 16 residues. The CDR3 region is CASSEFPGRGTDTQYF. The CDR3, as DNA: TGTGCCAGCAGTGAATTCCCAGGCCGCGGGACAGATACGCAGTATTTT.